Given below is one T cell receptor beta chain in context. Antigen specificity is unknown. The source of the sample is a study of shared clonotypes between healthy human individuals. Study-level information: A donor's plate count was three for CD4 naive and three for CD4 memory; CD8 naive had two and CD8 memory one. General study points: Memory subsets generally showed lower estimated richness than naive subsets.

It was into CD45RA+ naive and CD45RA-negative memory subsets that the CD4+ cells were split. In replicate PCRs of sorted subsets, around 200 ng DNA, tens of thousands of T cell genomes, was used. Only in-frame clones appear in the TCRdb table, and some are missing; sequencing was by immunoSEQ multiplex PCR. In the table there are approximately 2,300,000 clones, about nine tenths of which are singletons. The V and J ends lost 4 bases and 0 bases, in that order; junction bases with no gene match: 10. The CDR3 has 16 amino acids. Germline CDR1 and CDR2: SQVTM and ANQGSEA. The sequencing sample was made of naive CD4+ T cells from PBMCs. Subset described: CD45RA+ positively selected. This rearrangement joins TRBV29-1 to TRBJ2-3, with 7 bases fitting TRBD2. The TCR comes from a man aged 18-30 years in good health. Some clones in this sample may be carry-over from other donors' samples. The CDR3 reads CSVAASGFTSTDTQYF. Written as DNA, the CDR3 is TGCAGCGTTGCCGCTAGCGGTTTTACTAGCACAGATACGCAGTATTTT.